This TCR beta chain was recorded in a study of T-cell memory formation after mild COVID-19. V was trimmed by 5 bases and J by 0 bases, leaving 11 bases between them. The CDR3 length is 14 residues. Germline CDR1 DFQATT, CDR2 SNEGSKA (reference sequence). TCRdb reprocessed the 5' RACE reads with MiXCR, giving one entry per CDR3 protein. The sample yields about 440,000 distinct CDR3 sequences, about 19% seen once. The material sequenced was PBMCs or a T cell subset sorted from them (not recorded which). This chain uses TRBV20-1 with TRBJ2-1; no clear D. The receptor was derived from an adult woman who had mild COVID-19 (a few samples of this study predate the infection). Cell type and time point are not known. The CDR3 DNA follows: TGCAGTGCTCTTCTCCCTTTCTCCTACAATGAGCAGTTCTTC. Translation: CSALLPFSYNEQFF.